The clone carrying this T cell receptor beta chain has a handful of counts. The antigen is undetermined. Germline assignment: CDR1 ENHRY and CDR2 SYGVKD. The CDR3 runs 15 residues. V shed 0 bases and J shed 9 bases, with 15 bases lying between them. The sample comes from a study of early T cells in non-severe SARS-CoV-2 infection. Study-level background: It was bulk RNA from unsorted whole blood that was sequenced, and the chains were unpaired. Study observations and caveats: Database matching using VDJdb favored anti-spike CD8 responses, with private and CD4 specificities left missing.

Researchers attached unique molecular identifiers to individual cDNA molecules. TCRdb reanalysed the 5' RACE reads using MiXCR and keeps one entry per CDR3 protein. Of about 130,000 distinct CDR3 sequences listed, 14% to 15% are singletons. The V and J genes are TRBV10-3 and TRBJ2-1, with a weak D call TRBD2 (6 bases). Sequenced material: whole blood. The receptor was derived from an adult who was a healthcare worker with PCR-confirmed SARS-CoV-2 infection or an uninfected control (not recorded which). The CDR3 DNA reads as TGTGCCATCAGTGAGTCGTTAGGAGGGGCAGGTGAGCAGTTCTTC. It specifies CAISESLGGAGEQFF.